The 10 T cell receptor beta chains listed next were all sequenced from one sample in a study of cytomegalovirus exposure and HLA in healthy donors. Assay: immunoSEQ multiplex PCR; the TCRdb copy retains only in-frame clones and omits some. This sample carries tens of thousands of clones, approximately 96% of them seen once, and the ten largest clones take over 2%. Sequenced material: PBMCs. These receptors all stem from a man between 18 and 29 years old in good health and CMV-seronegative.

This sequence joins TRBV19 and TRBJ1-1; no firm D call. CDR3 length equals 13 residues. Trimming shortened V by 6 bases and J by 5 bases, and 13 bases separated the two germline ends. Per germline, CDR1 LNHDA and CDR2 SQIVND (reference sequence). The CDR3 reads CASSLNQATEAFF. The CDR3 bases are TGTGCCAGTAGCCTTAACCAGGCGACTGAAGCTTTCTTT. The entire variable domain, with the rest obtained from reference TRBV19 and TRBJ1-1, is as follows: DGGITQSPKYLFRKEGQNVTLSCEQNLNHDAMYWYRQDPGQGLRLIYYSQIVNDFQKGDIAEGYSVSREKKESFPLTVTSAQKNPTAFYLCASSLNQATEAFFGQGTRLTVV.

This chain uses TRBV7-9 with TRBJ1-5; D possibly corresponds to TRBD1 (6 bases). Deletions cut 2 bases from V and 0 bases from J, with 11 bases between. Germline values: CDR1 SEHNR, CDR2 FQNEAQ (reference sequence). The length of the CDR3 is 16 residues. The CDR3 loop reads CASSLTGSFSNQPQHF. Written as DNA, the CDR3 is TGTGCCAGCAGCTTAACAGGGTCATTTAGCAATCAGCCCCAGCATTTT.

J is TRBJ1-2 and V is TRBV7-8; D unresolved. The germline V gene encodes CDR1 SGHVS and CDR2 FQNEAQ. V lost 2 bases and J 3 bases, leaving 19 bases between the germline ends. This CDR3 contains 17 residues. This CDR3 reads CASSLQVRPASDYGYTF. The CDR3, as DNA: TGTGCCAGCAGCTTACAGGTGCGACCGGCATCGGACTATGGCTACACCTTC.

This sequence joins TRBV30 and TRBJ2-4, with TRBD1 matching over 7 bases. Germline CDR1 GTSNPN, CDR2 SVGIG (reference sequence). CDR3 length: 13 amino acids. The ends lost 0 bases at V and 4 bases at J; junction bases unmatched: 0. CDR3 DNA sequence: TGTGCCTGGAGTGTGGGACAGAAAAACATTCAGTACTTC. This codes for CAWSVGQKNIQYF.

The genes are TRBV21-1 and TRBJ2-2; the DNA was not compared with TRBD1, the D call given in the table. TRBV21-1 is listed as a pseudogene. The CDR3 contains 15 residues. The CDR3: CASSKETGGTGELFF. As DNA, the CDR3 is TGTGCCAGCAGCAAAGAGACAGGGGGCACCGGGGAGCTGTTTTTT.

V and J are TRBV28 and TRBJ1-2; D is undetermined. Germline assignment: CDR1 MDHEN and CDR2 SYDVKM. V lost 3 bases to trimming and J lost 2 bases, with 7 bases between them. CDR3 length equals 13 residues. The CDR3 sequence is CASSFAANYGYTF. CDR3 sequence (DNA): TGTGCCAGCAGTTTCGCAGCGAACTATGGCTACACCTTC.

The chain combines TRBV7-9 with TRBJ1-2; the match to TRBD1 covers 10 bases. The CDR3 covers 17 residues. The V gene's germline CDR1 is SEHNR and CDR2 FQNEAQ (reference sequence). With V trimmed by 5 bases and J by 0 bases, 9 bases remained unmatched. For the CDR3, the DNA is TGTGCCAGCAGCGCCTACCGGACAGGGGGGGCTAACTATGGCTACACCTTC. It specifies CASSAYRTGGANYGYTF.

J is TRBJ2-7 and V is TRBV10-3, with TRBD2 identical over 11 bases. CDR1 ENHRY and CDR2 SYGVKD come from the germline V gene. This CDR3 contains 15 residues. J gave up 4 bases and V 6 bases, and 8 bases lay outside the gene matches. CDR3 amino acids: CAIRLTSGGKYEQYF. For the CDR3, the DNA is TGTGCCATCAGGCTTACTAGCGGGGGTAAATACGAGCAGTACTTC.

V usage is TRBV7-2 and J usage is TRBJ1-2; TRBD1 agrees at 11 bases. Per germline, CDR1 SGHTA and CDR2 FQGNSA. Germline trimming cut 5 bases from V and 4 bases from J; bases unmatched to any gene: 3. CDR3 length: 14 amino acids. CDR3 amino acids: CASSVGQGAYGYTF. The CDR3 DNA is TGTGCCAGCAGCGTAGGACAGGGGGCCTATGGCTACACCTTC.

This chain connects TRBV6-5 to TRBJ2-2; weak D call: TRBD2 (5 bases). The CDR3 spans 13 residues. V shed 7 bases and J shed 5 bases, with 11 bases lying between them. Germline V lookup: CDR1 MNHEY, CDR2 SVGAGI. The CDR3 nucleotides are TGTGCCAGCACCCCACGGGGAACCGGGGAGCTGTTTTTT. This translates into CASTPRGTGELFF.